This TCR beta chain is from a study of T cell responses to AZD1222 COVID-19 vaccine. Whole-study results and caveats: Regions left unmutated in variants are reportedly the target of nearly half of spike-specific TCRs.

Germline V gene sequence: CDR1 SNHLY, CDR2 FYNNEI. Unmatched junction bases numbered 12, after V lost 10 bases and J lost 2 bases. CDR3 size: 15 residues. With regard to this clone: The antigen is not known.

Using immunoSEQ multiplex PCR, the repertoire was profiled, and TCRdb retains in-frame clones only, with some absent. The sample records roughly 100,000 clones, around 90% being singletons. This sequence originates from an adult in good health. The chain has TRBV2 and TRBJ1-2, with 8 bases aligning to TRBD1. This sample comprised peripheral blood, obtained on day 0 of AZD1222 vaccination. CDR3 sequence: CAIVDRDAQNYGYTF. The CDR3 DNA sequence: TGTGCCATCGTGGACAGGGATGCCCAAAACTATGGCTACACCTTC. Full variable domain (missing parts from reference TRBV2 and TRBJ1-2): EPEVTQTPSHQVTQMGQEVILRCVPISNHLYFYWYRQILGQKVEFLVSFYNNEISEKSEIFDDQFSVERPDGSNFTLKIRSTKLEDSAMYFCAIVDRDAQNYGYTFGSGTRLTVV.